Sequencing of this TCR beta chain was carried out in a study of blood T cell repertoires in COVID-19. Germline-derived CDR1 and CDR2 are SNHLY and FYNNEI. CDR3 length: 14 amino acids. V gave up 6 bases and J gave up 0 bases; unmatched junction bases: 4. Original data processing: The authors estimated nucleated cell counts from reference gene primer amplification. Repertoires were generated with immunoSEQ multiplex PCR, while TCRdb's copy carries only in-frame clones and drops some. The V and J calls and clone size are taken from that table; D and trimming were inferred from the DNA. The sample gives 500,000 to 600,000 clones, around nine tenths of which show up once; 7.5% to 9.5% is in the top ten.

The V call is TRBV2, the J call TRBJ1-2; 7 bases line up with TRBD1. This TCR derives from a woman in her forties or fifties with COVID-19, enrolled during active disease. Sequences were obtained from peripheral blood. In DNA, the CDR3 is TGTGCCAGCAGCAATGACAGGGCTAACTATGGCTACACCTTC. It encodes CASSNDRANYGYTF.